Each of the 4 T cell receptor beta chains below was sequenced from the same sample in a study of cytomegalovirus exposure and HLA in healthy donors. Measured with immunoSEQ multiplex PCR; TCRdb has only the in-frame clones, and not every one. The sample yields some 120,000 clones, more than 70% seen once. The specimen sequenced was PBMCs. The receptors originated from a man aged 25-45 years in good health and CMV-seronegative.

The rearrangement uses TRBV11-3 and TRBJ2-7; 7 bases map to TRBD1. Germline V gene data show CDR1 as SGHNT and CDR2 as YENEEA. With 2 bases clipped from V and 3 bases from J, the junction kept 7 bases outside the gene matches. This CDR3 comprises 15 residues. CDR3 sequence reads: CASSLNSRGIYEQYF. In nucleotides, the CDR3 is TGTGCCAGCAGCTTAAATTCCAGGGGGATCTACGAGCAGTACTTC.

The V and J genes are TRBV18 and TRBJ1-5; D is uncertain. Trimming removed 3 bases from V and 5 bases from J, with 11 bases in between. CDR3 length: 14 amino acids. Germline V gene data show CDR1 as KGHSH and CDR2 as LQKENI. CDR3 loop: CASSPGGLDQPQHF. The DNA for the CDR3 is TGTGCCAGCTCACCTGGAGGGCTGGATCAGCCCCAGCATTTT. Full variable domain (outside the CDR3, taken from reference TRBV18 and TRBJ1-5): NAGVMQNPRHLVRRRGQEARLRCSPMKGHSHVYWYRQLPEEGLKFMVYLQKENIIDESGMPKERFSAEFPKEGPSILRIQQVVRGDSAAYFCASSPGGLDQPQHFGDGTRLSIL.

This clone was seen just once. This chain uses TRBV19 with TRBJ1-1; 8 bases are a match to TRBD1. This CDR3 is built from 15 residues. Looked up from germline, CDR1 is LNHDA and CDR2 is SQIVND (reference sequence). Trimming cost V 3 bases and J 2 bases; bases outside gene matches: 5. The CDR3 coding sequence is TGTGCCAGTAGTATGGGACAGGTAGGCAACACTGAAGCTTTCTTT. It specifies CASSMGQVGNTEAFF.

This rearrangement joins TRBV7-2 to TRBJ2-7, with 11 bases lining up with TRBD2. Germline trimming cut 3 bases from V and 3 bases from J; bases unmatched to any gene: 13. CDR1 and CDR2 (germline): SGHTA, FQGNSA. There are 18 residues in the CDR3. CDR3 sequence reads: CASSFKTSGKPIYYEQYF. The CDR3, as DNA: TGTGCCAGCAGCTTCAAGACTAGCGGGAAGCCCATATACTACGAGCAGTACTTC.